This TCR beta chain was sequenced in a study of blood T cells in healthy people across ages. A J-beta primer mix and a sample-barcoded 5' primer were used in a second PCR of roughly 7 to 12 cycles. TCRdb fed the 5' RACE reads into MiXCR, producing one record per CDR3 protein. In the table there are about 970,000 distinct CDR3 sequences, 51% of which are singletons. Trimming cost V 5 bases and J 0 bases, with 8 bases left between them. The CDR3 spans 13 residues. From germline, CDR1 is SEHNR and CDR2 FQNEAQ (reference sequence). This chain joins TRBV7-9 and TRBJ2-7, with D maybe TRBD1 (5 bases). The sample was blood. The clonotype comes from a woman aged 55-75 years in good health. CDR3 bases: TGTGCCAGCAGCGGACACGTCTCCTACGAGCAGTACTTC. The encoded protein is CASSGHVSYEQYF. The variable domain in full, with the rest retrieved from reference TRBV7-9 and TRBJ2-7, is DTGVSQNPRHKITKRGQNVTFRCDPISEHNRLYWYRQTLGQGPEFLTYFQNEAQLEKSRLLSDRFSAERPKGSFSTLEIQRTEQGDSAMYLCASSGHVSYEQYFGPGTRLTVT.